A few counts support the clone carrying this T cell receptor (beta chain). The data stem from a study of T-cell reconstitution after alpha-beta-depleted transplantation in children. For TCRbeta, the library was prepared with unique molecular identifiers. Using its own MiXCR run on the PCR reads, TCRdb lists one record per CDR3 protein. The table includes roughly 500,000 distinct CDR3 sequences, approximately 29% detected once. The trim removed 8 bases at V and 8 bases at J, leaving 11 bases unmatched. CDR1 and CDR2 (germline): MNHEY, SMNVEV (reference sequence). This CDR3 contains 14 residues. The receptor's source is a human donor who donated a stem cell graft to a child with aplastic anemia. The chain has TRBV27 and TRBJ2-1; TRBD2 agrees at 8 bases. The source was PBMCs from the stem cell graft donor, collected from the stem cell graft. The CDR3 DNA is TGTGCCAGCCAAGAGGCGGGAGCGGGGGATGAGCAGTTCTTC. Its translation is CASQEAGAGDEQFF.